The TCR beta chain described here comes from a study of T-cell memory formation after mild COVID-19. Findings and limits, study-wide: A second wave expanding day 15 to 37 was CD4+-biased; contracting clones were balanced. Pre-infection memory harbored some responding clones, suggesting cross-reactive memory joined.

TCRalpha and TCRbeta libraries used 5'RACE with constant-segment primers and UMIs. TCRdb passed the 5' RACE reads through MiXCR, listing each CDR3 protein once. The sample has about 560,000 distinct CDR3 sequences, roughly 17% seen once; the top ten hold around 12%. The sample holds a few counts of this clonotype. Its specificity is not known. This CDR3 region has 15 residues. V was pared by 2 bases and J by 1 base, with 11 bases between. This clonotype was sampled from an adult woman who had mild COVID-19 (a few samples of this study predate the infection). Cell type and time point are not known. The specimen sequenced was PBMCs or a T cell subset sorted from them (not recorded which). The V call is TRBV12-3 or TRBV12-4, the J call TRBJ2-5; D call uncertain. Here the CDR3 DNA reads TGTGCCAGCAGTTTATTTTCCGGTTTCCAAGAGACCCAGTACTTC. Its protein product is CASSLFSGFQETQYF.